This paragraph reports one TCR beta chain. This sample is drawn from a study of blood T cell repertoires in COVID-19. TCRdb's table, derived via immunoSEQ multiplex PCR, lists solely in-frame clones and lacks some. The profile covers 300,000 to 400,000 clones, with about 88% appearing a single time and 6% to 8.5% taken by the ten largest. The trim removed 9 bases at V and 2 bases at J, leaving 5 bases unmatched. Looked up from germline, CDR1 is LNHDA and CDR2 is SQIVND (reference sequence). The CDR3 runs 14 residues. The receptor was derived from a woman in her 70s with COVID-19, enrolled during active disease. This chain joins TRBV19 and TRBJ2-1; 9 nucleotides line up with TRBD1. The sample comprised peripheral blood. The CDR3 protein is CASGTGRTYNEQFF. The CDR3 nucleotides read TGTGCCAGCGGGACAGGGAGGACCTACAATGAGCAGTTCTTC.